One sample yielded the 3 T cell receptor beta chains listed below, sequenced in a study of cytomegalovirus exposure and HLA in healthy donors. With 60 Vbeta and 13 Jbeta primers, the PCR was carried out. Generated by immunoSEQ multiplex PCR, the TCRdb table keeps only in-frame clones and is missing some. The sample gives 60,000 to 95,000 clones, around 84% of which show up once; about 9.5% is in the top ten. The sequencing input was PBMCs. Receptor source: a woman aged 40 to 55 in good health and CMV-seropositive.

This clone is a singleton in its sample. This rearrangement joins TRBV16 to TRBJ2-7; TRBD1 is a possible D gene (6 bases). Trimming stripped 1 base from V and 5 bases from J, with 15 bases between. Germline CDR1 reads KGHSY; CDR2 reads FQNENV. The CDR3 contains 15 residues. The CDR3 sequence: CASSQYLQGKDEQYF. The CDR3 nucleotides are TGTGCCAGCAGCCAATACTTACAGGGTAAAGACGAGCAGTACTTC.

This chain joins TRBV28 and TRBJ1-1; no clear D. CDR3 size: 13 residues. Looked up from germline, CDR1 is MDHEN and CDR2 is SYDVKM. V gave up 11 bases and J gave up 4 bases, with 17 bases separating them. The CDR3 region is CASNGDLTTEAFF. CDR3 coding DNA: TGTGCCTCAAACGGAGACCTCACCACTGAAGCTTTCTTT.

The chain couples TRBV4-1 to TRBJ2-6, with D perhaps TRBD1 (5 bases). Germline V gene sequence: CDR1 MGHRA, CDR2 YSYEKL. The germline V and J ends were trimmed by 3 bases and 0 bases, with 15 bases remaining between them. The CDR3 totals 18 residues. The CDR3 spells CASSQDITRNSGANVLTF. The CDR3 nucleotides read TGCGCCAGCAGCCAGGACATCACTCGGAACTCTGGGGCCAACGTCCTGACTTTC.